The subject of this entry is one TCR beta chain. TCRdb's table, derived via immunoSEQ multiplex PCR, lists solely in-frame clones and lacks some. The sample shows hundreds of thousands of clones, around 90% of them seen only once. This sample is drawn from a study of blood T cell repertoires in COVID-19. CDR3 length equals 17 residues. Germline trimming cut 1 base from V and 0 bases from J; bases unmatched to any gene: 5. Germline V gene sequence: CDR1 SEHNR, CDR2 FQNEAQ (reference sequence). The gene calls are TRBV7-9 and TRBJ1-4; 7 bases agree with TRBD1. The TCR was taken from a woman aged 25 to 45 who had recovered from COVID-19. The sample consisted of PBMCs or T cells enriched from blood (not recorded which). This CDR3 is CASSLGPRGSTNEKLFF. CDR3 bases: TGTGCCAGCAGCTTAGGCCCCAGGGGGTCAACTAATGAAAAACTGTTTTTT.